This paragraph covers one T cell receptor beta chain sequence. Its matching antigen is unknown. The CDR3 is made up of 15 amino acids. With 5 bases removed from V and 7 bases from J, the gap between germline ends came to 20 bases. The germline CDR1 and CDR2 sequences are MDHEN and SYDVKM. Measured with immunoSEQ multiplex PCR; TCRdb has only the in-frame clones, and not every one. The sample consists of some 120,000 clones, about nine tenths of them appearing once. The sample comes from a study of T cell responses to AZD1222 COVID-19 vaccine. The study, taken as a whole, reports: Donors were mostly white British, more females; clonal diversity possibly underestimated. There were repertoire samples only from the period after the peak T cell response. Recipients of AZD1222 seropositive at baseline numbered only 6 or 7.

The sequencing used peripheral blood, collected on day 0 of MenACWY control vaccination. The chain couples TRBV28 to TRBJ1-1, with D hard to call. The TCR sequence derives from an adult in good health. The CDR3 spells CASSPDYREFFEAFF. In DNA form, the CDR3 reads TGTGCCAGCAGTCCGGATTATCGGGAATTTTTTGAAGCTTTCTTT. The entire variable domain, with the rest obtained from reference TRBV28 and TRBJ1-1, is as follows: DVKVTQSSRYLVKRTGEKVFLECVQDMDHENMFWYRQDPGLGLRLIYFSYDVKMKEKGDIPEGYSVSREKKERFSLILESASTNQTSMYLCASSPDYREFFEAFFGQGTRLTVV.